This TCR beta chain derives from a study of Ad26.COV2.S vaccination and SARS-CoV-2 variants (dated by TCRdb to the early 2020s). Regarding the study in general: Donors in the vaccine arm were drawn from COV1001, a multicentre, randomized, double-blind, placebo-controlled phase I-IIa trial testing Ad26.COV2.S in healthy adults. Ad26.COV2.S was given intramuscularly at 5x10^10 or 1x10^11 viral particles, as a single shot or as two shots 56 days apart. TCRbeta repertoire sequencing served as the tool for gauging how specific and how broad the SARS-CoV-2-reactive T cell receptors were following Ad26.COV2.S vaccination. The TCR-sequenced set comprised approximately 30 samples: approximately 20 Ad26.COV2.S vaccine recipients, 5 placebo recipients and 8 SARS-CoV-2 convalescent individuals. Trial participants were randomized into five groups of five, in which low-dose or high-dose Ad26.COV2.S was given once or twice, or placebo was given on both occasions. Investigators did not know the trial group allocation while performing experiments and assessing outcomes. Here is what the overall study found, with its caveats: The study lacked the statistical power to compare responses across vaccine doses or regimens. After vaccination, substantial breadth of spike-specific CD8+ and CD4+ T cell responses was reported. Spike-specific TCR breadth was higher in Ad26.COV2.S recipients than in placebo recipients (P = 0.0014). The authors noted that total T cell responses may have been underestimated by the TCR breadth and depth analyses. Vaccine and placebo recipients had comparable non-spike TCR breadth, which fits with the vaccine containing only spike.

TCRbeta CDR3 regions were sequenced with the immunoSEQ Assay. After extraction, genomic DNA underwent amplification by bias-controlled multiplex PCR, followed by high-throughput sequencing. In the authors' own workflow: To quantify the absolute abundance of every unique TCRbeta CDR3 region, sequences were collapsed and filtered. T cell fraction was estimated by normalizing TCRbeta template counts to usable DNA, with usable DNA measured through amplification of reference genes found in all nucleated cells. Repertoire TCRs were annotated as SARS-CoV-2-specific by exact matching of V gene, CDR3 amino acid sequence and J gene to a known reactive TCR set. The reference SARS-CoV-2 TCR set was obtained from MIRA and was filtered for enrichment in COVID-19-positive ImmuneCODE repertoires, whereby public or cross-reactive TCRs were removed. Drawing on the MIRA antigens, annotated TCRs were analysed further at the level of specific ORF or position within ORF. Breadth was defined as annotated unique rearrangements over total unique productive rearrangements; depth was the summed frequency of those rearrangements. TCR breadth was compared between groups using two-sided Wilcoxon rank-sum tests. What TCRdb holds here is the immuneACCESS table cut down to in-frame rearrangements. Part of the clones is not present; checked against another copy, under half of the missing clones reflect an unresolved V gene, and the others are unexplained. The D gene and trimming were derived from the DNA, and the V and J assignments and clone size from that table. The table for this sample lists hundreds of thousands of clones; about 88% of them were counted only once. Roughly 2.5% of the sample is taken by the ten largest.

The cysteine opens and the phenylalanine closes a CDR3 of 16 amino acids. The sequence is cut down to CDR3 DNA, 48 bases in frame from base 1. The germline V gene yields ENHRY for CDR1 and SYGVKD for CDR2. Relative to germline, V is missing 3 bases and J is missing 4 bases, with 8 bases of the junction outside any gene match. A note on this clone: Its antigen has not been determined. Qualities for individual bases were not recorded, and no much larger clone is one base off.

What this sample's treatment or condition label stands for: roughly 19 received Ad26.COV2.S at low or high dose, single or two shots; 5 received placebo; per-sample allocation not given. For vaccine and placebo recipients, repertoires were sequenced using samples collected on day 63 after the first injection. In Cohort 1b, 20 to 25 adults aged 18-55 years were enrolled at a single site in Boston, USA, between 29 July and 7 August 2020. Ad26.COV2.S was a replication-incompetent adenovirus type 26 vector expressing a prefusion-stabilized SARS-CoV-2 spike protein from the original Wuhan strain. The specimen was peripheral blood, collected in a trial of Ad26.COV2.S vaccine versus placebo. This chain joins TRBV10-3 to TRBJ1-3, and 8 junction bases match TRBD1. The clonotype was recovered from a person aged 18-65 years who received the Ad26.COV2.S COVID-19 vaccine or a placebo. The sequenced DNA: TGTGCCATCAGTGAAGGGAGACAGGGGAGGGGAAACACCATATATTTT. The resulting protein is CAISEGRQGRGNTIYF.